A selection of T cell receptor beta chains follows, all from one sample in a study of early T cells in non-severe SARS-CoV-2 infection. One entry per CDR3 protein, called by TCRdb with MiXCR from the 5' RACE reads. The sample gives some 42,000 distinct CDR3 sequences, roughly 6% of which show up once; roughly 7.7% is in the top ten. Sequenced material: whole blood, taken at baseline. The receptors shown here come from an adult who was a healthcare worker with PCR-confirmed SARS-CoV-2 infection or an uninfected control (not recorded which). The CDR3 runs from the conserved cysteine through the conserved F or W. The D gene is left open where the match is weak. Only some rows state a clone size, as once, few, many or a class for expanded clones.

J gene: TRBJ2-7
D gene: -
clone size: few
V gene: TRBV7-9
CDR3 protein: CASSLANGGAYEQYF
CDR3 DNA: TGTGCCAGCAGCTTAGCGAATGGCGGGGCCTACGAGCAGTACTTC

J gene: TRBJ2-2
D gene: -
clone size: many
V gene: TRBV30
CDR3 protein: CAWSVGARGELFF
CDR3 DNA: TGTGCCTGGAGTGTAGGCGCCCGCGGGGAGCTGTTTTTT

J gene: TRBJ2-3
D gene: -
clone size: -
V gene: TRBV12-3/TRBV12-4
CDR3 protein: CASSLDGASTDTQYF
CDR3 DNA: TGTGCCAGCAGTTTAGACGGGGCGAGCACAGATACGCAGTATTTT

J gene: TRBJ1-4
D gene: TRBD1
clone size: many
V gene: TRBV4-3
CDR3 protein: CASSQDQGATNEKLFF
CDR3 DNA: TGCGCCAGCAGCCAAGATCAGGGGGCAACTAATGAAAAACTGTTTTTT

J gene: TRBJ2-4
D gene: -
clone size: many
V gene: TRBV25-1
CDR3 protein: CASTLKVSPVGIQYF
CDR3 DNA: TGTGCCAGCACCCTGAAGGTCTCTCCGGTAGGCATTCAGTACTTC

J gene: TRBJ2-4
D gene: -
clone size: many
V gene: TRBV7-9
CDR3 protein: CASSLVVRKLAKNIQYF
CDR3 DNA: TGTGCCAGCAGCTTAGTAGTCAGGAAACTAGCCAAAAACATTCAGTACTTC

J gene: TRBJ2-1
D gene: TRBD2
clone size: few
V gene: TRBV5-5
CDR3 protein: CASSKTSGGLDEQFF
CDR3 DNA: TGTGCCAGCAGTAAGACTAGCGGGGGGCTGGATGAGCAGTTCTTC

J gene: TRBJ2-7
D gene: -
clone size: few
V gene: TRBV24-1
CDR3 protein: CATSDPLQGSYEQYF
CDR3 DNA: TGTGCCACCAGTGATCCGCTTCAGGGGTCCTACGAGCAGTACTTC

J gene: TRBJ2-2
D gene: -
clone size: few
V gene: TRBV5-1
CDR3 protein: CASSTTAGSNTGELFF
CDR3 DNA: TGCGCCAGCAGCACCACTGCCGGATCGAACACCGGGGAGCTGTTTTTT

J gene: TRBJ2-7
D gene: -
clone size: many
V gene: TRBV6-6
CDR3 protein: CASSYRGIYEQYF
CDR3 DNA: TGTGCCAGCAGTTACAGGGGGATCTACGAGCAGTACTTC

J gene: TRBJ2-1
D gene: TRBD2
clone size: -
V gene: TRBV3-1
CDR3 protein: CASSAGTTEQFF
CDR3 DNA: TGTGCCAGCAGCGCAGGGACTACCGAGCAGTTCTTC

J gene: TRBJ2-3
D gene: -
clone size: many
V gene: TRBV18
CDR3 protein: CASSPQLDTDTQYF
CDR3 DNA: TGTGCCAGCTCACCACAACTAGACACAGATACGCAGTATTTT

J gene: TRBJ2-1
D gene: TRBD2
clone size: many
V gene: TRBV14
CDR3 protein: CASSPTWTSGDWSSYNEQFF
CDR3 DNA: TGTGCCAGCAGCCCGACATGGACTAGCGGGGATTGGAGCTCCTACAATGAGCAGTTCTTC

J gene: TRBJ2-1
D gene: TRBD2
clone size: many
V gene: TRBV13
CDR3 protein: CASSLPGGPNNEQFF
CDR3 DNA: TGTGCCAGCAGCTTACCGGGGGGGCCGAACAATGAGCAGTTCTTC

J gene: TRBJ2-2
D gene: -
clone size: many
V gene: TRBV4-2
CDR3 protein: CASSQEYATISGELFF
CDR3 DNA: TGTGCCAGCAGCCAAGAATATGCCACTATCAGCGGGGAGCTGTTTTTT

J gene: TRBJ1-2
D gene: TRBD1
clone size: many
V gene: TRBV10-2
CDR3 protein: CASSERVGQRYGYTF
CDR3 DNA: TGCGCCAGCAGTGAGCGGGTGGGACAGAGATATGGCTACACCTTC

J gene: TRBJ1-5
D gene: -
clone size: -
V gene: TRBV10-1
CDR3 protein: CAIDSPSNQPQHF
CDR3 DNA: TGCGCCATTGACAGTCCTAGCAATCAGCCCCAGCATTTT

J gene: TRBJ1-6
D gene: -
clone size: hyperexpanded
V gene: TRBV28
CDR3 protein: CASSLEQPYNSPLHF
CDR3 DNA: TGTGCCAGCAGTTTGGAACAGCCCTATAATTCACCCCTCCACTTT

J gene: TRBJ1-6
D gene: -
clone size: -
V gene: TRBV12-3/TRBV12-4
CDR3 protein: CASRGNWNSPLHF
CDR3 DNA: TGTGCCAGCAGGGGTAATTGGAATTCACCCCTCCACTTT

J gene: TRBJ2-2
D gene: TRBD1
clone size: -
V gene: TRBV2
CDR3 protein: CASSKDRGATGELFF
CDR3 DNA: TGTGCCAGCAGTAAAGACAGGGGGGCCACCGGGGAGCTGTTTTTT

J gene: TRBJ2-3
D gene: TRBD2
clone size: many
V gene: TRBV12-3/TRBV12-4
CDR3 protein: CASSHTSGGTDTQYF
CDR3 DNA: TGTGCCAGCAGCCATACTAGCGGGGGCACAGATACGCAGTATTTT

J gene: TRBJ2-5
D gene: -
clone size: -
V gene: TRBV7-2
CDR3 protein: CASSLSSETQYF
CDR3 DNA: TGTGCCAGCAGCTTATCCTCGGAGACCCAGTACTTC

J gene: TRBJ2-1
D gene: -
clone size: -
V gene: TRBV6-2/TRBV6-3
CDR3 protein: CASSYGRGNNEQFF
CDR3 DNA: TGTGCCAGCAGTTACGGCAGGGGTAACAATGAGCAGTTCTTC

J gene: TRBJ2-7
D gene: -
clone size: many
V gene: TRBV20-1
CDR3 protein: CSATRDIYEQYF
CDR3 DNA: TGCAGTGCTACCCGGGACATCTACGAGCAGTACTTC

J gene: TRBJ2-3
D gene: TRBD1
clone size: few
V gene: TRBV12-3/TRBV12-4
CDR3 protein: CASSPVGRGIADTQYF
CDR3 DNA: TGTGCCAGCAGTCCCGTCGGCAGGGGGATCGCAGATACGCAGTATTTT

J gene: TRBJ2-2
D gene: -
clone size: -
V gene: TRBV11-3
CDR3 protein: CASSFADREVFF
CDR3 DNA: TGTGCCAGCAGCTTTGCCGACAGGGAGGTGTTTTTT

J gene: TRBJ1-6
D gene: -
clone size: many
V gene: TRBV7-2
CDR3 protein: CASSPQGIPNSPLHF
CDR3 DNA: TGTGCCAGCAGCCCCCAAGGTATCCCTAATTCACCCCTCCACTTT

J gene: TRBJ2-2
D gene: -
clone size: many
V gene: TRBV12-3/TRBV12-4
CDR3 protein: CASTPLRFGELFF
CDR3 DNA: TGTGCCAGCACTCCCCTAAGGTTCGGGGAGCTGTTTTTT

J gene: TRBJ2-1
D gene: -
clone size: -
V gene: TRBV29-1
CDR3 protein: CSVEAGSSFF
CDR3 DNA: TGCAGCGTTGAGGCAGGGTCGTCGTTCTTC

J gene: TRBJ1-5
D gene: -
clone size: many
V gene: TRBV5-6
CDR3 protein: CASSLGPGQPQHF
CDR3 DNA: TGTGCCAGCAGCTTGGGGCCAGGACAGCCCCAGCATTTT

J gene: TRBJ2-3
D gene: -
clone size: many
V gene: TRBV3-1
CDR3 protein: CASSQKGGPNTQYF
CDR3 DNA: TGTGCCAGCAGCCAAAAGGGGGGGCCAAATACGCAGTATTTT

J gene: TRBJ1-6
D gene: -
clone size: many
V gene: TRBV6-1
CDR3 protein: CASSEIPRAVDNSPLHF
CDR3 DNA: TGTGCCAGCAGTGAGATCCCCCGCGCAGTTGATAATTCACCCCTCCACTTT

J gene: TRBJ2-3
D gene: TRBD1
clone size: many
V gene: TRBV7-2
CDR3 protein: CASSPGTGGDTQYF
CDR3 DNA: TGTGCCAGCAGCCCCGGGACAGGGGGAGATACGCAGTATTTT

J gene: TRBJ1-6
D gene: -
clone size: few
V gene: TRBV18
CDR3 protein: CASSPPSNSPLHF
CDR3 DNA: TGTGCCAGCTCACCACCGTCGAATTCACCCCTCCACTTT

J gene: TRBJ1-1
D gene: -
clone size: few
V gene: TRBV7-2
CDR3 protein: CASSLAFQNTEAFF
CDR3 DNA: TGTGCCAGCAGCTTAGCGTTTCAGAACACTGAAGCTTTCTTT

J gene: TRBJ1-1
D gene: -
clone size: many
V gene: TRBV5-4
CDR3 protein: CASSSRGREIAEAFF
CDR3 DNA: TGTGCCAGCAGCAGTAGGGGGAGGGAGATTGCTGAAGCTTTCTTT

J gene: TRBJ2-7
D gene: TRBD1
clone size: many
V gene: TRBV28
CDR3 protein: CASRPTGAFSYEQYF
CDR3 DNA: TGTGCCAGCAGGCCAACAGGGGCCTTCTCCTACGAGCAGTACTTC

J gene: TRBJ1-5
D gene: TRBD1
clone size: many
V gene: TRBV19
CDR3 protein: CASSTGTGRLQPQHF
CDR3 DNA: TGTGCCAGTAGTACCGGGACAGGGAGGTTACAGCCCCAGCATTTT

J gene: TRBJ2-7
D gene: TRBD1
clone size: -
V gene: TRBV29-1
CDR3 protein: CSVVRQGVLYEQYF
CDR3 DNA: TGCAGCGTTGTGCGGCAGGGGGTTCTCTACGAGCAGTACTTC

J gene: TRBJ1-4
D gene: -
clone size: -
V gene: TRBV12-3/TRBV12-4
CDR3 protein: CASTGFANEKLFF
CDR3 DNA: TGTGCCAGTACGGGGTTTGCTAATGAAAAACTGTTTTTT

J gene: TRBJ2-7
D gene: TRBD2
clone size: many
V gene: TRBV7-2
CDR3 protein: CASSPGLAGEQYF
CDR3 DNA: TGTGCCAGCAGCCCTGGACTAGCGGGGGAGCAGTACTTC

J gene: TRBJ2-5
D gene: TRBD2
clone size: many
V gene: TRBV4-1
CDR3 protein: CASSQVSGGTQETQYF
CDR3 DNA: TGCGCCAGCAGCCAAGTTAGCGGGGGAACCCAAGAGACCCAGTACTTC

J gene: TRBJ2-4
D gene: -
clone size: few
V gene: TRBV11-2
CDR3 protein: CASSPTFSTGTKNIQYF
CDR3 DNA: TGTGCCAGCAGCCCCACTTTTAGTACAGGGACCAAAAACATTCAGTACTTC

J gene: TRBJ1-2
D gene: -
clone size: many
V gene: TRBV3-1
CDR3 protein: CASSQGSGHRYGYTF
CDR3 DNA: TGTGCCAGCAGCCAAGGATCAGGGCATCGCTATGGCTACACCTTC